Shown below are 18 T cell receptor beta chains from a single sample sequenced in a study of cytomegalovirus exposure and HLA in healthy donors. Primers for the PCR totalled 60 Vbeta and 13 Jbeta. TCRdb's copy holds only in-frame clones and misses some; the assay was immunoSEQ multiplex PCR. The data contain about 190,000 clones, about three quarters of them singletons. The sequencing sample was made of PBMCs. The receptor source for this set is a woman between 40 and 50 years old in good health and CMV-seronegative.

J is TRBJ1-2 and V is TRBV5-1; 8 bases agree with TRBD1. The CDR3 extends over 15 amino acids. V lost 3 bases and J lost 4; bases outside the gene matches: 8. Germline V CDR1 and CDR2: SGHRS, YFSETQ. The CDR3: CASSYAGTGRYGYTF. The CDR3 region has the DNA TGCGCCAGCAGCTACGCCGGGACAGGCCGCTATGGCTACACCTTC.

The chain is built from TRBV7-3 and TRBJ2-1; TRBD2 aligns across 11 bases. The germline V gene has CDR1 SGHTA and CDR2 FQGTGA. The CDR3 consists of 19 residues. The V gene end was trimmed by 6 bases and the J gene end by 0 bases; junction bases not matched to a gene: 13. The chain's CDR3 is CASRPIGLAGRSSYNEQFF. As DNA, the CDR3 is TGTGCCAGCAGGCCAATTGGACTAGCGGGTAGGAGCTCCTACAATGAGCAGTTCTTC. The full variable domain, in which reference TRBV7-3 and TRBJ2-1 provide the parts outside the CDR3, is GAGVSQTPSNKVTEKGKYVELRCDPISGHTALYWYRQSLGQGPEFLIYFQGTGAADDSGLPNDRFFAVRPEGSVSTLKIQRTERGDSAVYLCASRPIGLAGRSSYNEQFFGPGTRLTVL.

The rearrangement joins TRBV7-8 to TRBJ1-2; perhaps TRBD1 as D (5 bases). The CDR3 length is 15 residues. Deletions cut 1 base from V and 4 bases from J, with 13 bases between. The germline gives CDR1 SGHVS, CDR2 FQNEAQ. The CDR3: CASSLEGVAGYGYTF. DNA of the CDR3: TGTGCCAGCAGCTTAGAAGGGGTGGCCGGCTATGGCTACACCTTC.

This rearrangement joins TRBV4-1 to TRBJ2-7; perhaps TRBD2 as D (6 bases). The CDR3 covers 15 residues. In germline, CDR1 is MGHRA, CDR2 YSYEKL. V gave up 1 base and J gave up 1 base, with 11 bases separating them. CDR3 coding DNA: TGCGCCAGCAGCCAAGTAACGGGACTGTCCTACGAGCAGTACTTC. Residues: CASSQVTGLSYEQYF.

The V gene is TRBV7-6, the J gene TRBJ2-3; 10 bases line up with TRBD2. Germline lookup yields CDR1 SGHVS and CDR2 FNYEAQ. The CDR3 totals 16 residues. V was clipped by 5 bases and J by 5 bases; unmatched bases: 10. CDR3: CASSRSGVAGGDTQYF. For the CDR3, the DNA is TGTGCCAGCAGCCGTTCGGGGGTAGCGGGAGGAGATACGCAGTATTTT.

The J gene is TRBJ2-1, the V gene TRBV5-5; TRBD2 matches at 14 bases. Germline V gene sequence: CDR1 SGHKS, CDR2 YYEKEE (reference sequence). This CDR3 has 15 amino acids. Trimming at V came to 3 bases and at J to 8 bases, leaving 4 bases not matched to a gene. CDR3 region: CASSSGLAGVYEQFF. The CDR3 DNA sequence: TGTGCCAGCAGCTCGGGACTAGCGGGAGTGTATGAGCAGTTCTTC. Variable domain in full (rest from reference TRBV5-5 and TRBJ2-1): DAGVTQSPTHLIKTRGQQVTLRCSPISGHKSVSWYQQVLGQGPQFIFQYYEKEERGRGNFPDRFSARQFPNYSSELNVNALLLGDSALYLCASSSGLAGVYEQFFGPGTRLTVL.

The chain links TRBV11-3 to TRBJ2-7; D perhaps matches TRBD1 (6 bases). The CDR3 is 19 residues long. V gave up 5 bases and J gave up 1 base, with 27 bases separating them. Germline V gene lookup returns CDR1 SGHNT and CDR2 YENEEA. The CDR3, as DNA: TGTGCCAGCAGCCCCACAGGGTATCTAGCCAAAATAAGATCCTACGAGCAGTACTTC. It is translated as CASSPTGYLAKIRSYEQYF.

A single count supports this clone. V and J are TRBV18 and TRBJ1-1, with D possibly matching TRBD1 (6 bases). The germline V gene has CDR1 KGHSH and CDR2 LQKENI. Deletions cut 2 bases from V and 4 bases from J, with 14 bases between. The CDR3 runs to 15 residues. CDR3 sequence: CASSPSRGTITEAFF. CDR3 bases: TGTGCCAGCTCACCAAGCAGGGGTACGATCACTGAAGCTTTCTTT.

The CDR3 DNA reads as TGTGCCAGCAGCTCAAGAGTCCAGGGGTCGCTAACCTACGAGCAGTACGTC. Its protein product is CASSSRVQGSLTYEQYV. The V gene is TRBV5-6, the J gene TRBJ2-7; the D gene is possibly TRBD1 (6 bases). This CDR3 has 17 residues. The V end lost 3 bases, the J end lost 2 bases, and 21 bases lay between the germline ends. Germline V gene lookup returns CDR1 SGHDT and CDR2 YYEEEE.

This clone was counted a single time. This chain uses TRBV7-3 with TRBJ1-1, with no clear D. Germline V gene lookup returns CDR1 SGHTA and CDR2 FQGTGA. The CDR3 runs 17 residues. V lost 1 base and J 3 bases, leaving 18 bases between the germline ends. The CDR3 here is CASSLNPPSGRDTEAFF. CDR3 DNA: TGTGCCAGCAGCTTAAACCCACCGTCGGGGAGGGACACTGAAGCTTTCTTT.

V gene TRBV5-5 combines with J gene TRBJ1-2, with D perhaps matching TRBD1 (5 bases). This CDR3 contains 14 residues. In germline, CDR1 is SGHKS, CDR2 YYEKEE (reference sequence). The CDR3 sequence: CASLPPGNNYGYTF. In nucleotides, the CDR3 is TGTGCTTCGCTTCCCCCAGGGAACAACTATGGCTACACCTTC.

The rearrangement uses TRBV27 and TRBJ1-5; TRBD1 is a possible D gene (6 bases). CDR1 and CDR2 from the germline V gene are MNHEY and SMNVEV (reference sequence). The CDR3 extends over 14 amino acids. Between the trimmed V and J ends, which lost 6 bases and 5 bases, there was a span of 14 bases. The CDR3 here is CASSPVQGYQPQHF. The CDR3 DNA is TGTGCCAGCAGCCCCGTACAGGGTTATCAGCCCCAGCATTTT.

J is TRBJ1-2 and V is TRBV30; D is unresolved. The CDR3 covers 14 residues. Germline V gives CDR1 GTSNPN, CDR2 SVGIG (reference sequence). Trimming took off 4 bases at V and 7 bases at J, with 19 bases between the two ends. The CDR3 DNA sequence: TGTGCCTGGACTCGTCTTTTGGAGCGGAGTGGCTACACCTTC. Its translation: CAWTRLLERSGYTF.

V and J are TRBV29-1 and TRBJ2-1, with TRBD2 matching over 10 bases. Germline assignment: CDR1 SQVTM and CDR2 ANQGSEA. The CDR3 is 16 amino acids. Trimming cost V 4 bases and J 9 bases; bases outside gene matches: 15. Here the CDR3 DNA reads TGCAGCGTTGTTCGGGGGCTAGCGGGAGTTGGGGGTGAGCAGTTCTTC. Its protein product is CSVVRGLAGVGGEQFF.

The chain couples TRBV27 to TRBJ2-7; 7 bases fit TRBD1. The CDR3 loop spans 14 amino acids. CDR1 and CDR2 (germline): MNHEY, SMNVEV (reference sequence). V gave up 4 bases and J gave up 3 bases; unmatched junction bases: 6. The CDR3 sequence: CASSSSGQRYEQYF. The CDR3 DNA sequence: TGTGCCAGCAGTTCCTCGGGACAGCGCTACGAGCAGTACTTC.

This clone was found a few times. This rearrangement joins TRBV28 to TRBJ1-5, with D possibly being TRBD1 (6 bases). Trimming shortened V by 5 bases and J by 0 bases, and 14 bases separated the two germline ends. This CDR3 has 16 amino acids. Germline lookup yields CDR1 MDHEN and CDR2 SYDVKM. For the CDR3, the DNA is TGTGCCAGCAGTCCACAGGGTCGGGTTAGCAATCAGCCCCAGCATTTT. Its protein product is CASSPQGRVSNQPQHF. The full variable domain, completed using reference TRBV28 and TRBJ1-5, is DVKVTQSSRYLVKRTGEKVFLECVQDMDHENMFWYRQDPGLGLRLIYFSYDVKMKEKGDIPEGYSVSREKKERFSLILESASTNQTSMYLCASSPQGRVSNQPQHFGDGTRLSIL.

The CDR3 sequence is CASSDTAVTSGAQYF. The CDR3 region has the DNA TGTGCCAGCAGTGACACCGCAGTCACTAGCGGGGCGCAGTATTTT. The V call is TRBV6-4, the J call TRBJ2-3, with TRBD2 matching 10 bases. CDR3 length equals 15 residues. Germline V gene lookup returns CDR1 MRHNA and CDR2 SNTAGT. V dropped 2 bases and J dropped 10; count of bases not matched to a gene: 9.

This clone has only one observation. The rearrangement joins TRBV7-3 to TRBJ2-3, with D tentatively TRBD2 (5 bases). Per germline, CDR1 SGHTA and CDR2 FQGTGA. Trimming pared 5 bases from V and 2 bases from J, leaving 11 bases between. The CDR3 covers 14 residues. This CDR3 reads CASSGGLYTDTQYF. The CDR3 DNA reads TGTGCCAGCAGCGGCGGACTTTACACAGATACGCAGTATTTT.